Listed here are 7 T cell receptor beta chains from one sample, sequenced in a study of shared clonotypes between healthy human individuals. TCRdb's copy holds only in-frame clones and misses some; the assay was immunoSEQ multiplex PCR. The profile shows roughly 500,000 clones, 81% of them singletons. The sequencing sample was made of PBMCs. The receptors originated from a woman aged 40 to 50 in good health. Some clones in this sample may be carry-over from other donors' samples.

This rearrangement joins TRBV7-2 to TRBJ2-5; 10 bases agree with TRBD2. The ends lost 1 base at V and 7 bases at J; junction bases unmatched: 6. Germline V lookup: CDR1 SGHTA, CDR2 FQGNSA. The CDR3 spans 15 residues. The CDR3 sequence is CASSLGGTSGATQYF. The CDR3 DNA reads TGTGCCAGCAGCTTAGGAGGAACTAGCGGGGCGACCCAGTACTTC. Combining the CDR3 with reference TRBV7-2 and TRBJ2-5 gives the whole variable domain GAGVSQSPSNKVTEKGKDVELRCDPISGHTALYWYRQSLGQGLEFLIYFQGNSAPDKSGLPSDRFSAERTGGSVSTLTIQRTQQEDSAVYLCASSLGGTSGATQYFGPGTRLLVL.

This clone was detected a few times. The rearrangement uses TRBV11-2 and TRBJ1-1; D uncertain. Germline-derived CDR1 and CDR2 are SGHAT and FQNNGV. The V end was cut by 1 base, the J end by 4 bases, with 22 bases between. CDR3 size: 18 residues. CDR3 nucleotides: TGTGCCAGCAGCTTAGGGACCAGTGGTGGATGGGCGAGCACTGAAGCTTTCTTT. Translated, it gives CASSLGTSGGWASTEAFF.

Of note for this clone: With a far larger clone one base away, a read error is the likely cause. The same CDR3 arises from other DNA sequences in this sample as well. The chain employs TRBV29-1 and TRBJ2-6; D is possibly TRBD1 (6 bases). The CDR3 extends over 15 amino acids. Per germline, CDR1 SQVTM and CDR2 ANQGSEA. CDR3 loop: CSVELGQSGANVLTF. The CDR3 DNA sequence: TGCAGCGTTGAACTGGGACAATCTGGGGCCAACGTACTGACTTTC.

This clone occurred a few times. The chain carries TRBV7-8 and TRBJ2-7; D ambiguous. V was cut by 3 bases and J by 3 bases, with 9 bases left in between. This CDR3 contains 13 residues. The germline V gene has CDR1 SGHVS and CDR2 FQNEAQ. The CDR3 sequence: CASSFQDRYEQYF. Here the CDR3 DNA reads TGTGCCAGCAGCTTCCAGGACCGCTACGAGCAGTACTTC.

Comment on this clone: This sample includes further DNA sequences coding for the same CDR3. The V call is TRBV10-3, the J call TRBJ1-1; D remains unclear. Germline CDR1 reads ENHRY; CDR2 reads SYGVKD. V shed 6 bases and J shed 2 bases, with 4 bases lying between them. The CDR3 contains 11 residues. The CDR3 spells CAIRENTEAFF. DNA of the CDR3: TGTGCCATCAGGGAAAACACTGAAGCTTTCTTT.

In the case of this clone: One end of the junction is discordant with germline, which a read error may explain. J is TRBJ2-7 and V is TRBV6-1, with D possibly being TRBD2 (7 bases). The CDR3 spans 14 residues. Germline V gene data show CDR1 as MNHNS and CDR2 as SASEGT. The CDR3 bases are TGTGCCAGCAGGGAAGGGGGGAGGGTCTACGAGCAGTACTTC. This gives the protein CASREGGRVYEQYF.

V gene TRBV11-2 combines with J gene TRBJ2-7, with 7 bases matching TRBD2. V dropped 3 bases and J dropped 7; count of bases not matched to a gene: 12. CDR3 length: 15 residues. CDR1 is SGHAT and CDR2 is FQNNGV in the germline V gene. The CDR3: CASSFSGTEHGEQYF. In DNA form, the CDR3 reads TGTGCCAGCAGCTTCAGCGGGACCGAGCATGGGGAGCAGTACTTC.